This is a list of T cell receptor beta chains from one sample in a study of blood T cell repertoires in COVID-19. Sequenced by immunoSEQ multiplex PCR; TCRdb stores in-frame clones only, minus some. The sample comprises around 200,000 clones, roughly 87% of which are singletons, and 10% rests with the top ten. The sequenced sample consisted of PBMCs or T cells enriched from blood (not recorded which). Receptor source: a man in his late teens or twenties with acute COVID-19. The CDR3 runs from the conserved cysteine through the conserved F or W. The D gene is left open where the match is weak. The size entry is marked missing in some rows and otherwise reads once, few, many or a size class.

D gene | J gene | clone size | V gene | CDR3 protein | CDR3 DNA
TRBD2 | TRBJ2-2 | NA | TRBV25-1 | CASGPSGRGTGELFF | TGTGCCAGCGGACCTAGCGGGAGGGGGACCGGGGAGCTGTTTTTT
TRBD1 | TRBJ1-1 | NA | TRBV2 | CASSDQRSGGVTEAFF | TGTGCCAGCAGTGACCAACGATCAGGGGGCGTGACTGAAGCTTTCTTT
TRBD2 | TRBJ2-2 | NA | TRBV10-3 | CAISDRTSGFTGELFF | TGTGCCATCAGTGACAGGACTAGCGGGTTCACCGGGGAGCTGTTTTTT
NA | TRBJ2-1 | NA | TRBV6-5 | CASSYQGYNEQFF | TGTGCCAGCAGTTACCAGGGTTACAATGAGCAGTTCTTC
TRBD2 | TRBJ2-2 | NA | TRBV5-4 | CASSRTSGNTGELFF | TGTGCCAGCAGCCGGACTAGCGGTAACACCGGGGAGCTGTTTTTT
TRBD2 | TRBJ2-5 | NA | TRBV28 | CASSFVPSGVQETQYF | TGTGCCAGCAGTTTCGTCCCTAGCGGGGTCCAAGAGACCCAGTACTTC
NA | TRBJ1-4 | NA | TRBV21-1 | CASSPRVTHPSEKLFF | TGTGCCAGCAGCCCCCGGGTGACCCACCCTAGTGAAAAACTGTTTTTT
NA | TRBJ1-6 | NA | TRBV4-3 | CASSQEGGSGSYNSPLHF | TGCGCCAGCAGCCAAGAAGGAGGGTCGGGCTCCTATAATTCACCCCTCCACTTT
NA | TRBJ1-2 | NA | TRBV4-1 | CASSPPGQLNYGYTF | TGCGCCAGCAGCCCCCCGGGACAACTAAACTATGGCTACACCTTC
NA | TRBJ2-1 | once | TRBV5-1 | CASRQGGNEQFF | TGCGCCAGCCGACAGGGAGGCAATGAGCAGTTCTTC
NA | TRBJ2-2 | NA | TRBV15 | CATSRDAGGGELFF | TGTGCCACCAGCAGAGACGCGGGTGGCGGGGAGCTGTTTTTT
TRBD2 | TRBJ2-5 | NA | TRBV30 | CAWMVAGGPETQYF | TGTGCCTGGATGGTAGCGGGAGGGCCAGAGACCCAGTACTTC
NA | TRBJ2-7 | NA | TRBV11-2 | CASSLGRQSYEQYF | TGTGCCAGCAGCTTAGGACGACAGAGCTACGAGCAGTACTTC
TRBD2 | TRBJ2-2 | once | TRBV10-3 | CAINSGTNTGELFF | TGTGCCATCAATAGCGGGACGAACACCGGGGAGCTGTTTTTT
NA | TRBJ2-4 | NA | TRBV2 | CASSVKKRGKNIQYF | TGTGCCAGCAGTGTTAAAAAACGAGGCAAAAACATTCAGTACTTC
TRBD2 | TRBJ2-3 | NA | TRBV28 | CASSSLAGVRDTQYF | TGTGCCAGCAGTTCACTAGCGGGAGTCAGAGATACGCAGTATTTT
NA | TRBJ1-2 | NA | TRBV11-3 | CASSLPGPNYGYTF | TGTGCCAGCAGCTTACCAGGCCCGAACTATGGCTACACCTTC
NA | TRBJ1-1 | NA | TRBV5-1 | CASSWEVGRTEAFF | TGCGCCAGCAGCTGGGAGGTCGGGCGAACTGAAGCTTTCTTT
NA | TRBJ1-1 | NA | TRBV7-2 | CASSLAYGVGRTEAFF | TGTGCCAGCAGCTTAGCATACGGAGTGGGGAGGACTGAAGCTTTCTTT
NA | TRBJ1-2 | NA | TRBV30 | CAWSVGIYGYTF | TGTGCCTGGAGTGTTGGCATCTATGGCTACACCTTC
NA | TRBJ2-7 | NA | TRBV28 | CASSSTAGEQYF | TGTGCCAGCAGTTCGACGGCCGGGGAGCAGTACTTC
NA | TRBJ2-7 | many | TRBV2 | CASKNLGDEQYF | TGTGCCAGCAAGAACTTAGGGGACGAGCAGTACTTC
TRBD1 | TRBJ1-1 | NA | TRBV30 | CAWRVGQGAGTEAFF | TGTGCCTGGAGGGTGGGACAGGGGGCCGGAACTGAAGCTTTCTTT
NA | TRBJ2-6 | NA | TRBV11-2 | CASSFSGANVLTF | TGTGCCAGCAGCTTTAGTGGGGCCAACGTCCTGACTTTC
TRBD1 | TRBJ2-3 | once | TRBV6-4 | CASSVQGGDTQYF | TGTGCCAGCAGCGTACAGGGGGGAGATACGCAGTATTTT
NA | TRBJ1-3 | NA | TRBV21-1 | CASSTLEGARGNTIYF | TGTGCCAGCAGCACCCTTGAGGGGGCTAGGGGAAACACCATATATTTT
TRBD1 | TRBJ2-7 | NA | TRBV28 | CASSPGQGLYEQYF | TGTGCCAGCAGTCCGGGACAGGGCCTTTACGAGCAGTACTTC
NA | TRBJ2-5 | NA | TRBV30 | CAWALDPATGTQYF | TGTGCCTGGGCCCTTGATCCTGCAACGGGGACCCAGTACTTC
NA | TRBJ2-7 | NA | TRBV24-1 | CATSDAGTQGGYEQYF | TGTGCCACCAGTGATGCCGGGACTCAAGGCGGTTACGAGCAGTACTTC
TRBD2 | TRBJ2-1 | NA | TRBV9 | CASSGKVTSGFYNEQFF | TGTGCCAGCAGCGGAAAGGTTACTAGCGGGTTCTACAATGAGCAGTTCTTC
NA | TRBJ1-1 | NA | TRBV4-1 | CASRILGGDTEAFF | TGCGCCAGCAGAATTCTAGGGGGAGACACTGAAGCTTTCTTT
TRBD1 | TRBJ2-1 | NA | TRBV5-1 | CASSLGQGAGEQFF | TGCGCCAGCAGCTTGGGGCAGGGGGCAGGAGAGCAGTTCTTC
NA | TRBJ1-1 | few | TRBV7-2 | CASSLAWVRDTEAFF | TGTGCCAGCAGCCTCGCGTGGGTGAGGGACACTGAAGCTTTCTTT
NA | TRBJ1-6 | NA | TRBV6-5 | CASRQGINSPLHF | TGTGCCAGCAGACAGGGAATCAATTCACCCCTCCACTTT
NA | TRBJ1-1 | NA | TRBV4-2 | CASSQVNMGADTEAFF | TGTGCCAGCAGCCAAGTAAATATGGGGGCGGACACTGAAGCTTTCTTT
NA | TRBJ2-7 | NA | TRBV19 | CASSIGGEQYF | TGTGCCAGTAGTATAGGAGGCGAGCAGTACTTC
TRBD2 | TRBJ2-2 | NA | TRBV6-6 | CASSPAGEDTGELFF | TGTGCCAGCAGTCCAGCGGGAGAGGATACCGGGGAGCTGTTTTTT
TRBD2 | TRBJ2-1 | NA | TRBV4-1 | CASSQDSWTSGMSSYNEQFF | TGCGCCAGCAGCCAAGATTCTTGGACTAGCGGGATGAGCTCCTACAATGAGCAGTTCTTC
NA | TRBJ1-1 | NA | TRBV30 | CAWSKTALNTEAFF | TGTGCCTGGAGCAAGACAGCCCTGAACACTGAAGCTTTCTTT
NA | TRBJ1-2 | once | TRBV5-1 | CASSFGGEGYTF | TGCGCCAGCAGCTTTGGAGGGGAGGGCTACACCTTC
NA | TRBJ1-1 | NA | TRBV19 | CASSSDRNTEAFF | TGTGCCAGTAGTTCCGACAGGAACACTGAAGCTTTCTTT
TRBD1 | TRBJ2-7 | NA | TRBV6-5 | CASSYRTGNTYEQYF | TGTGCCAGCAGTTACCGGACAGGGAACACCTACGAGCAGTACTTC
NA | TRBJ2-1 | NA | TRBV6-5 | CASSYGDRHYNEQFF | TGTGCCAGCAGTTACGGAGACAGACACTACAATGAGCAGTTCTTC
TRBD1 | TRBJ2-2 | NA | TRBV28 | CASSFRDRVTGELFF | TGTGCCAGCAGTTTTCGGGACAGGGTCACCGGGGAGCTGTTTTTT
NA | TRBJ1-1 | NA | TRBV15 | CATSRDRELGTEAFF | TGTGCCACCAGCAGAGATCGGGAGCTGGGCACTGAAGCTTTCTTT
NA | TRBJ1-1 | NA | TRBV30 | CAWDPSGGGGAFF | TGTGCCTGGGACCCGAGCGGGGGCGGAGGGGCTTTCTTT
NA | TRBJ2-1 | NA | TRBV9 | CASSPSSGLELGEQFF | TGTGCCAGCAGCCCGTCGTCAGGGTTAGAATTAGGTGAGCAGTTCTTC
TRBD1 | TRBJ1-5 | NA | TRBV4-1 | CASSQYGTGSNQPQHF | TGCGCCAGCAGCCAATACGGGACAGGAAGCAATCAGCCCCAGCATTTT
TRBD2 | TRBJ2-3 | NA | TRBV24-1 | CATSDSSPSISGSPGDTQYF | TGTGCCACCAGTGATTCAAGCCCCTCCATTAGCGGGAGTCCCGGCGATACGCAGTATTTT
NA | TRBJ1-6 | NA | TRBV6-1 | CASSDRTAYNSPLHF | TGTGCCAGCAGTGACCGGACAGCTTATAATTCACCCCTCCACTTT